This TCR beta chain appears in the sequencing data of a study of cytomegalovirus exposure and HLA in healthy donors (TCRdb year 2017). With respect to the entire study: An earlier analysis of several hundred of the donors reported 250 to 300 Gb of sequence data and around 110 million unique TCR beta sequences from 150 million to 200 million T cells. An early release covering approximately 600 HLA-typed donors comprised roughly 300 gigabases of sequencing data and around 80 million unique TCR sequences. Of the approximately 400 genotyped donors, over 70% fell in the genetic ancestry cluster associated with self-reported Caucasian donors. The study was designed to test whether signatures of past pathogen exposure could be identified by cataloging public T cell receptors. The T cell repertoires of roughly 660 subjects were profiled by immunosequencing and related to cytomegalovirus serostatus. In addition to the first cohort of several hundred subjects, a separate validation cohort of 120 different subjects was used. To predict cytomegalovirus infection status, the study combined high-throughput TCR immunosequencing, statistical association of individual TCRs with disease status, and machine learning. A later analysis re-analyzed previously published TCR beta repertoires from 500 to 700 donors and added high-resolution HLA genotyping to study TCR occurrence patterns. In the later analysis, no new phenotypic data were used to find candidate immune exposures; instead, reliance was placed on TCR beta sequences and their occurrence across donors. To decide whether each TCR beta V gene segment behaved as functional or pseudogenic, an earlier analysis of fewer than 750 of the donors relied on high-throughput TCR beta sequencing. Alongside the repertoire data, information on donor age, sex, ethnicity and CMV serostatus was compiled. A later genetic analysis used genome-wide SNP genotypes for about 60% of the roughly 700 donors, treating that subset as a discovery cohort. All discovery cohort repertoires had been generated on a single sequencing platform. Class I and class II HLA loci were covered by the typing at four-digit resolution. Typing coverage varied by locus: about 629-640 donors for A, B, C, DRB1 and DQB1; approximately 560 for DQA1; approximately 610 for DPA1; 450 to 480 for DPB1. Several DR-DQ haplotypes were treated as single units for association and clustering because of strong linkage in the cohort. Among 300 to 450 genotyped donors of the cohort, an average of roughly 240,000 unique TCR beta nucleotide sequences were sequenced per donor, 15% to 20% of them non-productive. What the study reported, not specific to this receptor: A cluster of highly shared sequence variants was judged likely to be a technical artifact of the sequencing pipeline. Correlated functional status among segregating V segments might be attributable to linkage disequilibrium, but an unknown experimental factor could not be ruled out. In an earlier analysis of fewer than 750 of the donors, most TCR beta V segments were observed in productive rearrangements about 90% or about 30% of the time, broadly matching IMGT annotations. According to a later analysis, most CMV-associated TCR beta chains appeared to be HLA-restricted, and the HLA associations seemed to be driven largely by CMV exposure. In the study, 150 to 200 TCR beta chains were listed as associated with cytomegalovirus. In a later analysis, several top co-occurrence clusters were reported to appear linked to parvovirus B19, influenza, CMV and Epstein-Barr virus. Only TCR beta chains were sequenced in this cohort, and the absence of alpha or paired-chain data limited detectable features. The classifier was reported to diagnose cytomegalovirus status with high specificity and sensitivity in both the original and validation cohorts. V-gene and J-gene trimming of TCR beta chains was associated with a missense DCLRE1C variant in a later genetic analysis, and the association was replicated in an independent cohort. The only immune exposure information available for the cohort was CMV serostatus. Because the 87-base-pair reads could not distinguish some IMGT-functional V segments, including TRBV6-2 and TRBV6-3, those segments were excluded. Strong co-occurrence of HLA alleles, especially DR and DQ, made assigning TCR associations to individual alleles difficult. In vitro tests confirmed that three of the cytomegalovirus-associated TCR beta chains recognize cytomegalovirus antigens. A further reported finding was that TCR beta sequences accurately predicted the HLA-A and HLA-B alleles for most subjects in the first cohort. Specific HLA alleles were associated with 15,000 to 20,000 TCR beta sequences at a false discovery rate of 0.05 in a later analysis. In a later analysis, HLA-associated TCR beta chains showed more clonal expansion and lower generation probabilities than non-associated chains that were equally common. Because HLA typing was missing for some donors at each locus, association tests included only the typed subset. Because counts were too low, 15 or so rarely observed V segments, including chromosome 9 orphons, were excluded from the earlier analysis of several hundred of the donors. A later analysis found that TCR association rates varied across HLA loci, with DRB1 alleles showing the most associated TCRs and HLA-C alleles the fewest. It was suggested by the authors that the approach could potentially be generalized to other disease states and immunological phenotypes. Across donors, most TCR sequences were observed very rarely, whereas some public TCRs were present in many individuals. Presence/absence analyses assumed roughly uniform sequencing depth across donors, an assumption that may not hold. A later genetic analysis reported fewer N-insertions in productive TCRs among donors in an Asian-associated ancestry cluster than the roughly 690-donor mean.

The cohort consisted of approximately 690 healthy bone marrow donors. At the time of sampling, all cohort members were nominally healthy, though unrecorded immune exposures were likely present. The donor was CMV seropositive and belonged to the group of some 290 seropositive cohort members. A peripheral blood sample was collected from each donor, and TCR beta sequencing was performed on peripheral blood mononuclear cells. The Qiagen DNeasy Blood Extraction Kit was used to extract genomic DNA from the blood cell samples. The germline ends are 14 bases apart after V is trimmed by 4 bases and J by 2 bases. CDR1 and CDR2 are read off the germline V gene as MNHEY and SVGAGI. Its CDR3 holds 15 amino acids, cysteine through phenylalanine. The entry retains the CDR3 DNA only, 45 bases that are in frame from base 1. On this clone: Its antigen is unknown. It has no much larger one-base neighbor in the sample; base qualities were not kept.

The receptor library was made with the immunoSEQ multiplex PCR assay. For the multiplex PCR, a mixture combining 60 forward primers for TCR Vbeta segments and 13 reverse primers for TCR Jbeta segments was used. Amplification of the CDR3 region of rearranged TCR beta genes was performed with a multiplex PCR assay on genomic DNA. The amplified TCR beta libraries were sequenced on the Illumina HiSeq System as 87-base-pair reads. Turning to the authors' computational methods: A later analysis counted 65 million to 90 million unique TCR beta chains across the 666 repertoires, and around 9.9 million of these chains were shared by at least two donors. Raw reads were error-corrected and collapsed into unique sequences with a nearest-neighbor algorithm that merged closely related sequences to remove PCR and sequencing errors. CDR3 sequences were aligned to IMGT reference sequences to assign V, D and J gene segments. For a sequence to be retained, at least a six-nucleotide match to both a V gene segment and a J gene segment was required. Rearrangements were classified as productive when the CDR3 lacked stop codons and remained in frame with V and J, and all other rearrangements were classified as non-productive. Following IMGT convention, CDR3 was defined as the stretch from the second conserved V-encoded cysteine up to the conserved J-encoded phenylalanine. The earlier analysis of fewer than 750 of the donors excluded sequences that lacked an unambiguous match to a single V gene segment. An earlier analysis of several hundred of the donors classified V segments as functional when productive rearrangements were above 56.7% and as segregating when the standard deviation between donors was above 5%. A statistical classification framework was built to diagnose cytomegalovirus status from the catalog of TCR beta chain sequences. A later analysis assigned V and J genes by comparing TCR nucleotide sequences with IMGT/GENE-DB human TR gene sequences. In a later analysis, CDR3 sequences and most-parsimonious VDJ recombination scenarios were assigned using the TCRdist pipeline. In a later analysis, each TCR beta chain was defined by its CDR3 amino acid sequence together with its V-gene family, and reads without a unique V-gene family were excluded. A later analysis removed roughly 590 highly shared, low-generation-probability nucleotide sequences to deal with suspected cross-contamination and a sequencing artifact. A later analysis calculated a clonal expansion index for each public chain from normalized within-repertoire ranks of inferred template counts. Generation probabilities in a later analysis came from a VDJ recombination model fitted to out-of-frame rearrangements, and those results were checked against IGoR. In a later analysis, TCR-TCR, TCR-HLA and TCR-CMV co-occurrence was scored with hypergeometric tests, and a repertoire-size bias correction was applied to TCR pairs. To estimate false discovery rates, a later analysis permuted the HLA or CMV assignments 20 times. In a later analysis, co-occurring TCRs were grouped using DBSCAN, and TCRdist sequence similarity was added for clustering within HLA-allele-positive subsets. For co-occurrence clustering, repertoires with fewer than 30,000 or more than 120,000 public chains were excluded, along with roughly 5 repertoires with anomalous nucleotide sharing. TCRdb took this table from immuneACCESS and kept in-frame rearrangements with V and J called. Such tables lack part of the clones; where checked against another copy, unresolved V genes explain under half of the gap, and the rest is unexplained. That table gives V, J and clone size, and the DNA gave D and trimming. The sample table holds about 55,000 clones, of which approximately 71% were seen once. Under 45% of the sample belongs to the ten largest clones.

This TCR came from a man aged 35-49 years in good health and CMV-seropositive. Material for sequencing was PBMCs. Here the chain combines TRBV6-5 and TRBJ1-1, and perhaps TRBD1 as D gene, on 6 matching bases. CDR3 protein: CASSFQGNDNTEAFF. The DNA sequence is as follows: TGTGCCAGCAGTTTTCAGGGGAATGATAACACTGAAGCTTTCTTT.